One T cell receptor (beta chain) is described in this entry. Its antigen remains unidentified. TCRdb re-called the reads with MiXCR, one entry per CDR3 protein. The sample lists roughly 990,000 distinct CDR3 sequences; roughly 30% were seen once. The data were obtained in a study of T cell repertoires in cytomegalovirus infection. Across the study: Well-studied HLA-B-restricted epitopes and recently identified HLA-C-restricted epitopes of CMV were both used in the study.

Overall study findings and caveats: The cumulative frequency of public TCR beta families distinguished individuals who carried CMV together with the relevant HLA. The study found HLA-C-restricted CMV-specific TCR beta clonotypes dominating the ex vivo response.

Germline assignment: CDR1 MDHEN and CDR2 SYDVKM. V lost 10 bases to trimming and J lost 1 base; unmatched junction nucleotides: 15. The CDR3 has 16 amino acids. The sequence was collected from a human donor in good health (CMV status not recorded). Some clones in this sample may be carry-over from other donors' samples. This material consisted of cultured CD8+ T cells from PBMCs, taken from culture after CMV antigen stimulation. V is TRBV28 and J is TRBJ1-1, with TRBD1 matching 7 bases. The CDR3 protein is CATLVGTATANTEAFF. The CDR3 DNA follows: TGTGCCACCCTCGTGGGGACAGCTACGGCGAACACTGAAGCTTTCTTT.